This T cell receptor (beta chain) was documented in a study of breast tumors, draining lymph nodes, adjacent tissues. Study-wide results and caveats: Luminal-like breast cancer showed significantly higher tumor–nontumor repertoire similarity than basal-like. Tumors had less TCR diversity than lymph nodes, more than nontumor tissue. Findings are consistent with lymph node origin and intratumoral expansion of most tumor T cells.

As for this clonotype: The antigen remains unidentified. With a much larger clone just one base away, this may be a read error.

MiXCR, applied by TCRdb to the multiplex PCR reads, yields one record per CDR3 protein. In the table there are some 85,000 distinct CDR3 sequences, roughly 30% of which are singletons. Axillary draining lymph nodes of breast cancer patients supplied the node samples. CDR3 length equals 15 residues. Germline assignment: CDR1 MNHNS and CDR2 SASEGT. Trimming stripped 5 bases from V and 5 bases from J, with 18 bases between. The TCR comes from a female donor with breast cancer. Some clones in this sample may be carry-over from other donors' samples. The sequenced sample consisted of axillary lymph node tissue. The chain couples TRBV6-1 to TRBJ2-5, with a possible D match to TRBD2 (6 bases). CDR3 nucleotide sequence: TGTGCCAGCAGTCAAGTAGCGGAGGCTGGGGAGACCCAGTACTTC. Its translation: CASSQVAEAGETQYF.